This TCR beta chain came from a study of blood T cell repertoires in COVID-19. Background on the study: Researchers got acute and convalescent COVID-19 samples from the United States, Italy and Spain.

V shed 1 base and J shed 4 bases, with 16 bases lying between them. The CDR3 runs 17 residues. Germline values: CDR1 KGHDR, CDR2 SFDVKD. This table comes from immunoSEQ multiplex PCR, and its TCRdb copy is limited to in-frame clones, with some not included. The sample has 250,000 to 400,000 clones; 90% are singletons. The gene calls are TRBV24-1 and TRBJ1-3; D unresolved. This TCR derives from a woman in her twenties or thirties with COVID-19, enrolled during active disease. Sequencing was done on a sample of peripheral blood. In DNA, the CDR3 is TGTGCCACCAGTGATTTATCCCCGATCTCTGGCGGAAACACCATATATTTT. Translated: CATSDLSPISGGNTIYF.